This T cell receptor beta chain was sequenced for a study of Graves' ophthalmopathy and Graves' hyperthyroidism. The sample holds a few counts of this clonotype. Its specificity is unknown. General study findings and limits: Thyroid clonotypes that were expanded above 0.001 frequency mostly also appeared in blood. With a specificity of around 72% and a sensitivity of roughly 71%, the model predicted ophthalmopathy progression.

Amplification targeted the TCR beta CDR3 regions, with RNA transcripts as the source material. After a first-round RT-PCR with HTBI primers, a second-round multiplex PCR was run. TCRdb ran MiXCR on the multiplex PCR reads and lists one entry per CDR3 protein. The sample has 300,000 to 400,000 distinct CDR3 sequences; 17% are singletons. The CDR3 spans 15 residues. The germline CDR1 and CDR2 sequences are KGHDR and SFDVKD. V was trimmed by 4 bases and J by 5 bases, leaving 13 bases between them. This receptor was identified in an adult man with Graves' ophthalmopathy. V usage is TRBV24-1 and J usage is TRBJ2-2; D may be TRBD1 or TRBD2 (5 bases each). The specimen sequenced was peripheral blood. The CDR3 loop is CATSETGARTGELFF. Written as DNA, the CDR3 is TGTGCCACCAGTGAAACCGGGGCGCGTACCGGGGAGCTGTTTTTT.